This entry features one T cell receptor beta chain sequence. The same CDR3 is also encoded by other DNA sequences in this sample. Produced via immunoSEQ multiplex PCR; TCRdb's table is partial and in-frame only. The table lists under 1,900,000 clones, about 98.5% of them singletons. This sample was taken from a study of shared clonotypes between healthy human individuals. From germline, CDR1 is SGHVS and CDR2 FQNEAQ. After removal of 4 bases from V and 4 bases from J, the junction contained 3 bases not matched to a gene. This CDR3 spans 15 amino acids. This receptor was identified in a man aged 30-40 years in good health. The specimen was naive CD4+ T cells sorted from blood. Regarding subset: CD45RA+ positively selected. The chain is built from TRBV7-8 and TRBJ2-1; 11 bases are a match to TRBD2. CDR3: CASSSRTSGYNEQFF. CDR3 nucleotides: TGTGCCAGCAGCTCTCGGACTAGCGGGTACAATGAGCAGTTCTTC. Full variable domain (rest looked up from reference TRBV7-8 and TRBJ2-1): GAGVSQSPRYKVAKRGQDVALRCDPISGHVSLFWYQQALGQGPEFLTYFQNEAQLDKSGLPSDRFFAERPEGSVSTLKIQRTQQEDSAVYLCASSSRTSGYNEQFFGPGTRLTVL.